This T cell receptor (beta chain) was sequenced for a study of cytomegalovirus exposure and HLA in healthy donors. For the study at large: One earlier analysis, a look at some 180 million T cells, found roughly 120 million unique TCR beta sequences.

Overall study findings and caveats: Whilst most TCR sequences proved rare, a subset of public TCRs occurred across many donors.

The PCR ran on 60 Vbeta and 13 Jbeta primers. The method was immunoSEQ multiplex PCR; TCRdb's version includes in-frame clones alone and lacks a portion of them. The data show fewer than 250,000 clones, more than 75% seen once. While unrecorded immune exposures were likely, the donors were nominally healthy when sampled. About this clone itself: The target antigen is unknown.

This CDR3 contains 15 residues. Germline CDR1 is SEHNR and CDR2 is FQNEAQ (reference sequence). V was pared by 7 bases and J by 3 bases, with 8 bases of the junction left unmatched. Sequencing used PBMCs. V gene TRBV7-9 combines with J gene TRBJ1-2; 10 bases are a match to TRBD1. The TCR originated in a male donor in good health and CMV-seronegative. The CDR3 is CASNRAGTGDYGYTF. CDR3 DNA sequence: TGTGCCAGCAATCGGGCCGGGACAGGGGACTATGGCTACACCTTC.